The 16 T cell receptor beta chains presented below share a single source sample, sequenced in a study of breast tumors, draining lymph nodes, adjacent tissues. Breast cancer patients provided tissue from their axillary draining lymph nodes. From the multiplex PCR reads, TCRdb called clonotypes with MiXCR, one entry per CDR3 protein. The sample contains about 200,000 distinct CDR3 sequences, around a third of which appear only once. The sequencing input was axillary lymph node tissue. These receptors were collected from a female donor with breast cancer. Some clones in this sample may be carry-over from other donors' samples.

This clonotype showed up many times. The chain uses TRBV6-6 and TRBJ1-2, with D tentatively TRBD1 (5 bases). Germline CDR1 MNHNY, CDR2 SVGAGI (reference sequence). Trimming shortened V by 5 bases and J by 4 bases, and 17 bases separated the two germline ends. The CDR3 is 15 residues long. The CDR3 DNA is TGTGCCAGCAGTCCTTGGGACCCCCCGGCCTATGGCTACACCTTC. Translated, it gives CASSPWDPPAYGYTF.

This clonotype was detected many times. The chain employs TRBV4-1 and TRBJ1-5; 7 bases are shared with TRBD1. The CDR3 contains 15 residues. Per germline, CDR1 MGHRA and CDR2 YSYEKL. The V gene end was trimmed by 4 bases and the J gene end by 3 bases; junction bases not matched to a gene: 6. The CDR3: CASSLNTGVNQPQHF. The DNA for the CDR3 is TGCGCCAGCAGCCTGAACACAGGGGTCAATCAGCCCCAGCATTTT.

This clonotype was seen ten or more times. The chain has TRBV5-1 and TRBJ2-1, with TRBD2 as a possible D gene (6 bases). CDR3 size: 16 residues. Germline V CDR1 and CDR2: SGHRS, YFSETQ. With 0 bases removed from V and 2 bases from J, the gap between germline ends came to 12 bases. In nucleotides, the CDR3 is TGCGCCAGCAGCTTGGTCAGCGGGCGTGCCTACAATGAGCAGTTCTTC. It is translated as CASSLVSGRAYNEQFF.

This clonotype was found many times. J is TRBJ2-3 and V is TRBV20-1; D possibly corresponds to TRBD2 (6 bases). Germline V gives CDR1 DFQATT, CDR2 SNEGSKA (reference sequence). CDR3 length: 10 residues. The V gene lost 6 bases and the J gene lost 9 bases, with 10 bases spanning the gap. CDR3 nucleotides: TGCAGTGCCGGGGGACGCACGCAGTATTTT. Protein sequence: CSAGGRTQYF.

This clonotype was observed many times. The CDR3 region is CATSAQGKDTGELFF. DNA of the CDR3: TGTGCCACCAGCGCCCAGGGGAAGGACACCGGGGAGCTGTTTTTT. This chain uses TRBV15 with TRBJ2-2; D possibly corresponds to TRBD1 (6 bases). Germline lookup yields CDR1 LNHNV and CDR2 YYDKDF (reference sequence). Between the trimmed V and J ends, which lost 5 bases and 3 bases, there was a span of 13 bases. The CDR3 totals 15 residues.

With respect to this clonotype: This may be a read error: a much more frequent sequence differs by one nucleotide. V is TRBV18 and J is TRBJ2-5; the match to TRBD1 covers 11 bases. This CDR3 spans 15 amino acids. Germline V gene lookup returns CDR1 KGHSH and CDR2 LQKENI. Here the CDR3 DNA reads TGTGCCGGCTCACTCGGGACAGGGGGAAGAGAGACCCAGTACTTC. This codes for CAGSLGTGGRETQYF.

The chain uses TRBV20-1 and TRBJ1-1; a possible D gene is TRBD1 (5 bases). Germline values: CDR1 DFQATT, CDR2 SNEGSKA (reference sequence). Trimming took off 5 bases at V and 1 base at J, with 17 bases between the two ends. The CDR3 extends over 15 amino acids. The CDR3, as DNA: TGCAGTGCTTATGGGGGGGGTGGTGGGAACACTGAAGCTTTCTTT. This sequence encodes CSAYGGGGGNTEAFF.

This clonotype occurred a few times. CDR3 loop: CASSYSTASGRADQETQYF. As DNA, the CDR3 is TGTGCCAGCAGTTACTCCACAGCTAGCGGGAGGGCCGACCAAGAGACCCAGTACTTC. The chain couples TRBV6-2 or TRBV6-3 to TRBJ2-5; 12 positions match TRBD2. The ends lost 0 bases at V and 0 bases at J; junction bases unmatched: 8. Germline-derived CDR1 and CDR2 are MNHEY and SVGEGT. The length of the CDR3 is 19 residues.

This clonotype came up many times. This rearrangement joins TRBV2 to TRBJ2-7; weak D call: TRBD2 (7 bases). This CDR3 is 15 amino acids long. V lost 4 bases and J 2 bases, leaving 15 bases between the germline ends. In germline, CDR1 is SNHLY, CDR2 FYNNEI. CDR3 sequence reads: CASSGGGGGAYEQYF. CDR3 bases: TGTGCCAGCAGTGGGGGTGGGGGGGGCGCCTACGAGCAGTACTTC.

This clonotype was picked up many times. CDR3 DNA sequence: TGTGCCAGCAGCATTGACAGGGGGTCAGATACGCAGTATTTT. As protein: CASSIDRGSDTQYF. This chain connects TRBV5-8 to TRBJ2-3; 9 bases map to TRBD1. CDR1 and CDR2 (germline): SGHTS, YDEGEE. Trimming cost V 4 bases and J 4 bases; bases outside gene matches: 4. The CDR3 loop spans 14 amino acids.

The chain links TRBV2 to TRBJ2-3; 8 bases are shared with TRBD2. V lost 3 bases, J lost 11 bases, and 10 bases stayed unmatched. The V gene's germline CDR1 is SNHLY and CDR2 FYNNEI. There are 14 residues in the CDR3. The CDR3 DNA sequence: TGTGCCAGCAGTGAGGAAGCGGGAGCCTATGAGCAGTATTTT. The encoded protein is CASSEEAGAYEQYF. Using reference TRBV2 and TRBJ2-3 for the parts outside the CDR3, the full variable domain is EPEVTQTPSHQVTQMGQEVILRCVPISNHLYFYWYRQILGQKVEFLVSFYNNEISEKSEIFDDQFSVERPDGSNFTLKIRSTKLEDSAMYFCASSEEAGAYEQYFGPGTRLTVL.

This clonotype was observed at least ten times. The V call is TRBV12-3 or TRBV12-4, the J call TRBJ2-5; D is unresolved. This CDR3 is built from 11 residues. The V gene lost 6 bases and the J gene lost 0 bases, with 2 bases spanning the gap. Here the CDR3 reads CASRNQETQYF. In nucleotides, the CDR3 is TGTGCCAGCAGGAACCAAGAGACCCAGTACTTC.

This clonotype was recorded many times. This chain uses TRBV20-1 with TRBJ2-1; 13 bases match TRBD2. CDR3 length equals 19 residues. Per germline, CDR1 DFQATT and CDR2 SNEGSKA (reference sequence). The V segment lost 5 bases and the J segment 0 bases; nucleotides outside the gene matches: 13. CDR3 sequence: CSASTTRLAGGSSYNEQFF. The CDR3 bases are TGCAGTGCTTCCACTACGAGACTAGCGGGAGGTTCCTCCTACAATGAGCAGTTCTTC.

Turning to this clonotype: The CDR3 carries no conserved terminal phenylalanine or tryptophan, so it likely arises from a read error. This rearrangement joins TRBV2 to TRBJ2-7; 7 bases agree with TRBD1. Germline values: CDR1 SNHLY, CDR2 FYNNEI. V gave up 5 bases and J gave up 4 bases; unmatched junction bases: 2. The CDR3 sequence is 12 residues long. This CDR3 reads CASSRTGYEQYS. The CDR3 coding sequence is TGTGCCAGCAGTAGGACAGGATACGAGCAGTACTCC.

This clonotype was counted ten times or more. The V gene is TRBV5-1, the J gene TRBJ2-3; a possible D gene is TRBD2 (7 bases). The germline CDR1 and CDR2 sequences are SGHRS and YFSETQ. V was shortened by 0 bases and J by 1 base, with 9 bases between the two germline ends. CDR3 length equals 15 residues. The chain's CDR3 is CASSLEGGGTDTQYF. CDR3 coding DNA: TGCGCCAGCAGCTTGGAGGGGGGGGGCACAGATACGCAGTATTTT.

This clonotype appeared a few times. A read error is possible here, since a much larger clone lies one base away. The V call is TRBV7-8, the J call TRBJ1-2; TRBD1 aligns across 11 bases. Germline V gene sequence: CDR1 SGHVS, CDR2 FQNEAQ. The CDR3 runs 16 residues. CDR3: CASSARDRGSIYGHTF. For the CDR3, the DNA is TGTGCCAGCAGCGCCCGGGACAGGGGGTCGATCTATGGCCACACCTTC.